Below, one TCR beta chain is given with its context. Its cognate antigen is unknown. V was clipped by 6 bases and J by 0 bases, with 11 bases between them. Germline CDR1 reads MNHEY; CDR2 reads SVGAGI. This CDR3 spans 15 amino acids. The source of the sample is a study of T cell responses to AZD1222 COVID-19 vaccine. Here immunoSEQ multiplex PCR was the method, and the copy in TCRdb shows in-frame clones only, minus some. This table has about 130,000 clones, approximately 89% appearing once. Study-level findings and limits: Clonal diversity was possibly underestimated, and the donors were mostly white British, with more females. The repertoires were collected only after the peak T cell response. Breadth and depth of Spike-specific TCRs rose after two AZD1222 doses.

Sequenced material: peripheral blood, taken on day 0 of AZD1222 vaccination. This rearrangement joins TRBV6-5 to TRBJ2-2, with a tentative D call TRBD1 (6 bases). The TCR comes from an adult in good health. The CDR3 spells CASSRTEANTGELFF. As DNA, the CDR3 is TGTGCCAGCAGCCGGACAGAAGCGAACACCGGGGAGCTGTTTTTT.